These T cell receptor beta chains were read from a single sample in a study of cytomegalovirus exposure and HLA in healthy donors. Clones were sequenced by immunoSEQ multiplex PCR, and TCRdb holds only the in-frame ones, with some missing. The profile covers under 150,000 clones, with 60% to 80% appearing a single time and 5.1% taken by the ten largest. Sample: PBMCs. These receptors came from a male donor in good health and CMV-seronegative. Each CDR3 is given with its conserved first and last residue. Each record gives: D gene, V gene, J gene, CDR3 length, clone size, CDR3 DNA, CDR3 protein. The D gene is left open where the match is weak. Some rows mark clone size as missing; the rest say once, few, many or name a class of expanded clone.

NA,TRBV29-1,TRBJ1-5,13,NA,TGCAGCGTTGAAGTTCAGACTGGTCAGCCCCAGCATTTT,CSVEVQTGQPQHF
NA,TRBV6-6,TRBJ2-1,15,NA,TGTGCCAGCAGGGTTGCTAGCGCCGAGGGGAATGAGCAGTTCTTC,CASRVASAEGNEQFF
NA,TRBV7-2,TRBJ1-2,15,NA,TGTGCCAGCAGCTTAACAAGAACAGGACGAGGAGGCTACACCTTC,CASSLTRTGRGGYTF
NA,TRBV21-1,TRBJ2-1,16,NA,TGTGCCAGCAGCAATCCGACAGGGGGCACCTACAATGAGCAGTTCTTC,CASSNPTGGTYNEQFF
NA,TRBV7-9,TRBJ2-5,15,NA,TGTGCCAGCAGCTTAGTGGCGGTGGCCGGGGAGACCCAGTACTTC,CASSLVAVAGETQYF
NA,TRBV5-1,TRBJ1-4,14,NA,TGCGCCAGCAGCTTGGACAGTGATAATGAAAAACTGTTTTTT,CASSLDSDNEKLFF
NA,TRBV5-6,TRBJ2-2,13,NA,TGTGCCAGCAGCTTGGACCTAACCGGGGAGCTGTTTTTT,CASSLDLTGELFF
NA,TRBV28,TRBJ1-5,14,NA,TGTGCCAGCAGCTCCGGGAGCTTTAATCAGCCCCAGCATTTT,CASSSGSFNQPQHF
NA,TRBV7-9,TRBJ1-1,13,NA,TGTGCCAGCAGCGCCCGGGACTACACTGAAGCTTTCTTT,CASSARDYTEAFF
NA,TRBV5-4,TRBJ2-4,14,NA,TGTGCCAGCAGGGATCAGACAACCGGAAACATTCAGTACTTC,CASRDQTTGNIQYF
TRBD1,TRBV7-9,TRBJ1-2,16,NA,TGTGCCAGCAGCGATTTGGACAGGGGGATCAACTATGGCTACACCTTC,CASSDLDRGINYGYTF
NA,TRBV7-3,TRBJ2-3,14,once,TGTGCCAGCAGCTTAACGACGGGGACAGATACGCAGTATTTT,CASSLTTGTDTQYF
NA,TRBV14,TRBJ2-7,16,NA,TGTGCCAGCAGCCAACGTGACAGGCTTTCTCGGTCCGAGCAGTACTTC,CASSQRDRLSRSEQYF
TRBD1,TRBV15,TRBJ2-5,16,NA,TGTGCCACCAGCAGAGATATTCCCGGGACAGAAGAGACCCAGTACTTC,CATSRDIPGTEETQYF
NA,TRBV27,TRBJ2-6,14,NA,TGTGCCAGCAGATTTCATTCTGGGGCCAACGTCCTGACTTTC,CASRFHSGANVLTF
TRBD1,TRBV7-9,TRBJ1-6,14,once,TGTGCCAGCAGCTTAGAGGGGGCGGGATCACCCCTCCACTTT,CASSLEGAGSPLHF
NA,TRBV6-1,TRBJ1-3,15,NA,TGTGCCACGTTACAGGGCTTCATTACTGGAAACACCATATATTTT,CATLQGFITGNTIYF
NA,TRBV6-1,TRBJ1-3,16,NA,TGTGCCAGCAGTGAAAGGGGATTCAGCTCTGGAAACACCATATATTTT,CASSERGFSSGNTIYF
NA,TRBV7-2,TRBJ1-2,13,NA,TGTGCCAGCAGCTTGGGACACCGATATGGCTACACCTTC,CASSLGHRYGYTF
TRBD2,TRBV29-1,TRBJ2-5,15,NA,TGCAGCGTCCCTAGCGGGGTAGCGGTTTTGGAGACCCAGTACTTC,CSVPSGVAVLETQYF
NA,TRBV19,TRBJ1-1,16,NA,TGTGCCAGTAGTCCAAGGGGTAGGCTCATGAACACTGAAGCTTTCTTT,CASSPRGRLMNTEAFF
NA,TRBV11-3,TRBJ1-4,14,NA,TGTGCCAGTGGAGCTCGGGGATTTAATGAAAAACTGTTTTTT,CASGARGFNEKLFF
NA,TRBV7-2,TRBJ1-6,14,NA,TGTGCCAGCAGCTTACTCACGCGGGATTCCCCCCTCCACTTT,CASSLLTRDSPLHF
TRBD1,TRBV11-2,TRBJ1-3,15,few,TGTGCCAGCAGCGCCACCGACAGGGCTGGAAACACCATATATTTT,CASSATDRAGNTIYF
NA,TRBV19,TRBJ1-1,13,NA,TGTGCCAGTGGCACAGGGCCGGGACGTGAAGCTTTCTTT,CASGTGPGREAFF
NA,TRBV2,TRBJ2-3,13,NA,TGTGCCAGCAGTGCGACTAGCACAGATACGCAGTATTTT,CASSATSTDTQYF
NA,TRBV10-2,TRBJ1-2,14,NA,TGCGCCAGCACCCTGACAGACTCATACTATGGCTACACCTTC,CASTLTDSYYGYTF
TRBD1,TRBV18,TRBJ2-3,16,NA,TGTGCCAGCTCCCCACCAGGGGGATTGGGCACAGATACGCAGTATTTT,CASSPPGGLGTDTQYF
TRBD1,TRBV13,TRBJ2-1,15,NA,TGTGCCAGCAGCACGGCCGGGACAGGAGGTAATGAGCAGTTCTTC,CASSTAGTGGNEQFF
TRBD2,TRBV5-4,TRBJ2-3,15,NA,TGTGCCAGCAGCTTGAAGTCGGCGGGGGTGGATACGCAGTATTTT,CASSLKSAGVDTQYF
NA,TRBV28,TRBJ1-6,16,NA,TGTGCCAGCAGTCCCTGGGGAGGGGAGGCTGGATCACCCCTCCACTTT,CASSPWGGEAGSPLHF
TRBD2,TRBV12-5,TRBJ2-5,17,NA,TGTGCTAGTGTTGACGATACCCTAAGCGGGGGGAGGAAGACCCAGTACTTC,CASVDDTLSGGRKTQYF
TRBD1,TRBV27,TRBJ1-2,13,few,TGTGCCAGCAGTTTCCGGGACAGGGGGGGCTACACCTTC,CASSFRDRGGYTF
TRBD1,TRBV5-1,TRBJ2-5,14,NA,TGCGCCAGCAAACGGGACAGTACTCAAGAGACCCAGTACTTC,CASKRDSTQETQYF